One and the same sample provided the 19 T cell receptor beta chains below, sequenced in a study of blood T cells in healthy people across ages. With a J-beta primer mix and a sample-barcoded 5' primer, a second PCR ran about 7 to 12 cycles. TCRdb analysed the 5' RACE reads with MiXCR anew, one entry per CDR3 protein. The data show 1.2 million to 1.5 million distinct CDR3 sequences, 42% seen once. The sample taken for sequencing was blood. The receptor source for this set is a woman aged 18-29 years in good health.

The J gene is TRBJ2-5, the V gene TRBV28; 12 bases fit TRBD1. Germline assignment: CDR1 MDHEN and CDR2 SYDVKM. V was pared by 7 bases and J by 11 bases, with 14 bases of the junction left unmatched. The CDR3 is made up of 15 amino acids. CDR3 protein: CASTTPGQGAIEQYF. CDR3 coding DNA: TGTGCCAGCACCACACCGGGACAGGGGGCAATTGAGCAGTACTTC. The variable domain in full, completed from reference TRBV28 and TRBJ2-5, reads DVKVTQSSRYLVKRTGEKVFLECVQDMDHENMFWYRQDPGLGLRLIYFSYDVKMKEKGDIPEGYSVSREKKERFSLILESASTNQTSMYLCASTTPGQGAIEQYFGPGTRLLVL.

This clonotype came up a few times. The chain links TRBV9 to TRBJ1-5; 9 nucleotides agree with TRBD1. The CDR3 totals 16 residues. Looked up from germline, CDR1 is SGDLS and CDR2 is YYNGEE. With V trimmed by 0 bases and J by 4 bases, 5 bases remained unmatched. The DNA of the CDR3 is TGTGCCAGCAGCGTAGGAGGGACAGGGAAAAATCAGCCCCAGCATTTT. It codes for CASSVGGTGKNQPQHF.

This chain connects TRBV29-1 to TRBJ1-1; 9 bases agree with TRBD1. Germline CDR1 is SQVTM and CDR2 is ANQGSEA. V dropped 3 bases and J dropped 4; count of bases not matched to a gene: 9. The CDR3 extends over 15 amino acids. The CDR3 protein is CSVELPGDRATEAFF. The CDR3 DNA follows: TGCAGCGTTGAGCTACCGGGGGACAGGGCCACTGAAGCTTTCTTT.

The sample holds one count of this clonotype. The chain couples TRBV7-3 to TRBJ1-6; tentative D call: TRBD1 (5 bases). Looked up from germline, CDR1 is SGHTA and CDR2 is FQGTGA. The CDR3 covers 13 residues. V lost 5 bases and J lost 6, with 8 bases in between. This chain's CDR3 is CASSRDLNSPLHF. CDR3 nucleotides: TGTGCCAGCAGCCGGGACCTTAATTCACCCCTCCACTTT.

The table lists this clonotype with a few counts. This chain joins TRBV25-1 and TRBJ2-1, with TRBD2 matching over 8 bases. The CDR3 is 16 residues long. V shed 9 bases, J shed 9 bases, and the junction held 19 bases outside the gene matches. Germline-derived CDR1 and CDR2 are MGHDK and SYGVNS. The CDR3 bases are TGTGCCAGTTATCCCGGCACGACTAGCGTGTCGGGTGAGCAGTTCTTC. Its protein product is CASYPGTTSVSGEQFF.

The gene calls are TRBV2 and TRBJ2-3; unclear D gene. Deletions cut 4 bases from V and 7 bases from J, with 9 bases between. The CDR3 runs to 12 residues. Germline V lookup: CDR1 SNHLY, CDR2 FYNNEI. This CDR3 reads CASSVERNTQYF. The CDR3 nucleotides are TGTGCCAGCAGTGTGGAACGTAATACGCAGTATTTT.

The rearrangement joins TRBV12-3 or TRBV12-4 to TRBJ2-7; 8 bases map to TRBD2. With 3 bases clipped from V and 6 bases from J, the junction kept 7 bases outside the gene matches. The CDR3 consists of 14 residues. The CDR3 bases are TGTGCCAGCAGTTTCCACGGGGGGGCACGCGAGCAGTACTTC. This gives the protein CASSFHGGAREQYF.

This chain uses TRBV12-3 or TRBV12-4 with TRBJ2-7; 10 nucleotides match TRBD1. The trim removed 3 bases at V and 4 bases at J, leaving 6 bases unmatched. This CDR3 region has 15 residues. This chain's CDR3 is CASSLVDRGWYEQYF. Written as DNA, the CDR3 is TGTGCCAGCAGTTTGGTGGACAGGGGGTGGTACGAGCAGTACTTC.

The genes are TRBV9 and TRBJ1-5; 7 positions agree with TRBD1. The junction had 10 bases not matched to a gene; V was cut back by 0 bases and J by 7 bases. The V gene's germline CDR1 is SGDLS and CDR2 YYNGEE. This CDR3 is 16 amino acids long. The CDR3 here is CASSVGPDRVGQPQHF. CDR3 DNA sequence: TGTGCCAGCAGCGTAGGCCCCGACAGGGTGGGCCAGCCCCAGCATTTT.

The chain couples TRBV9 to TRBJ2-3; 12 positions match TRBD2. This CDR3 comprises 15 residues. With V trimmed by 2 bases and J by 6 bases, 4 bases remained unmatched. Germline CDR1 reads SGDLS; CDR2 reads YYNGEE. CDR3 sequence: CASSVTSGRWDTQYF. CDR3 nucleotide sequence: TGTGCCAGCAGCGTCACTAGCGGGAGGTGGGATACGCAGTATTTT. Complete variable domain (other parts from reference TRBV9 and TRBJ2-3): DSGVTQTPKHLITATGQRVTLRCSPRSGDLSVYWYQQSLDQGLQFLIQYYNGEERAKGNILERFSAQQFPDLHSELNLSSLELGDSALYFCASSVTSGRWDTQYFGPGTRLTVL.

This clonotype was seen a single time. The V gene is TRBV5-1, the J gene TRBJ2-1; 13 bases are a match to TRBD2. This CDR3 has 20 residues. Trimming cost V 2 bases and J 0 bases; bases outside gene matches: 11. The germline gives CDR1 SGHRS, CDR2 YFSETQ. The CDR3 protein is CASSFAATSGRTSSYNEQFF. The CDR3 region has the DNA TGCGCCAGCAGCTTTGCCGCGACTAGCGGGAGGACGAGCTCCTACAATGAGCAGTTCTTC.

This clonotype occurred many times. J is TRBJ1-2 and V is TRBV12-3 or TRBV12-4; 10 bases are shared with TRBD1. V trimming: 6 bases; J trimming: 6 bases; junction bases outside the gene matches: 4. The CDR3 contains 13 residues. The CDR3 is CASSPGQGNGYTF. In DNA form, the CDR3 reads TGTGCCAGCAGCCCGGGACAGGGGAATGGCTACACCTTC.

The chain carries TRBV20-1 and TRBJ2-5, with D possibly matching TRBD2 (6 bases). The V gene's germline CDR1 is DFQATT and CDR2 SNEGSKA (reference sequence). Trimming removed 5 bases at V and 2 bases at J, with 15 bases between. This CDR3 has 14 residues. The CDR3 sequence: CSAPSRGTQETQYF. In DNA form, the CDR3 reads TGCAGTGCTCCCTCCCGGGGGACGCAAGAGACCCAGTACTTC.

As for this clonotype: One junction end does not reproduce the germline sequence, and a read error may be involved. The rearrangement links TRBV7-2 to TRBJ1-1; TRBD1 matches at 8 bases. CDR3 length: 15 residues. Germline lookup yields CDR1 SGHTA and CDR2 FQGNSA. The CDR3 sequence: CVSSLGDRSNTEAFF. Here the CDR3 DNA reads TGTGTCAGCAGCTTAGGGGACAGGTCGAACACTGAAGCTTTCTTT.

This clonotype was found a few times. The CDR3 nucleotides read TGTGCCAGCAGCCAACCGGGGGCAGCGTCCGAGCAGTACTTC. Amino acids: CASSQPGAASEQYF. The chain employs TRBV3-1 and TRBJ2-7; D may match TRBD1 or TRBD2 (6 bases each). V gave up 2 bases and J gave up 6 bases, with 14 bases separating them. CDR3 length equals 14 residues. Germline V gene data show CDR1 as LGHDT and CDR2 as YNNKEL (reference sequence).

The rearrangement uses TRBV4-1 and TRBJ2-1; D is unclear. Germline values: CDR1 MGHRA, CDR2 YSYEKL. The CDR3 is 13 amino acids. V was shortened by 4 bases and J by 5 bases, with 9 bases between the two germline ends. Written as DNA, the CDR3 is TGCGCCAGCAGCCGGCCCCTAGACAATGAGCAGTTCTTC. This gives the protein CASSRPLDNEQFF.

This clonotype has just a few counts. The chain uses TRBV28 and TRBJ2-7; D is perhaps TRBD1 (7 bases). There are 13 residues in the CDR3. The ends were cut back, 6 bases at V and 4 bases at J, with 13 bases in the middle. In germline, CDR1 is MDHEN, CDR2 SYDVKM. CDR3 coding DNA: TGTGCCAGCAGGGAGACAGGGAGGTACGAGCAGTACTTC. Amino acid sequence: CASRETGRYEQYF.

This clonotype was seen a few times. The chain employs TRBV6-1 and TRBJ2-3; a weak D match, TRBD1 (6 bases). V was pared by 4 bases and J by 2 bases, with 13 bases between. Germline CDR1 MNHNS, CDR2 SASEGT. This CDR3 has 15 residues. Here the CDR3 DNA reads TGTGCCAGCAGTGCACAGGGTGCCTACACAGATACGCAGTATTTT. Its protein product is CASSAQGAYTDTQYF.

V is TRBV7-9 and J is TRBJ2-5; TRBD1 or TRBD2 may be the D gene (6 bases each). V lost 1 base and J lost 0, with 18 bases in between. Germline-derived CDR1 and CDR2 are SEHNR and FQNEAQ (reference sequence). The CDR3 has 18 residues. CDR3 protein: CASSLGASGGLDQETQYF. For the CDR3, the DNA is TGTGCCAGCAGCTTAGGAGCCTCTGGGGGGCTGGACCAAGAGACCCAGTACTTC.